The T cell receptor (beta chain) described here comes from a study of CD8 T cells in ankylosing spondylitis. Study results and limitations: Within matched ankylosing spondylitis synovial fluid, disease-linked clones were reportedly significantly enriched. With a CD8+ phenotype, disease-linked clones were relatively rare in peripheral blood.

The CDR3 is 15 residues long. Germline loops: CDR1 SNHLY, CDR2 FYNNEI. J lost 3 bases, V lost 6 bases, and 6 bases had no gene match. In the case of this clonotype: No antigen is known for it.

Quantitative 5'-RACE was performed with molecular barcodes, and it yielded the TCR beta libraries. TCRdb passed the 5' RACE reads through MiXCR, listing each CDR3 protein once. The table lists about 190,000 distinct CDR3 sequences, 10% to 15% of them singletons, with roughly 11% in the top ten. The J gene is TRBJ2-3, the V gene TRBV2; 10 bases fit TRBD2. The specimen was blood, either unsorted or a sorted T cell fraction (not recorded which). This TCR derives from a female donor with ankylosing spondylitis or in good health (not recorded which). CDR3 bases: TGTGCCAGCAGACGAGTAGCGGGAGGAACAGATACGCAGTATTTT. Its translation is CASRRVAGGTDTQYF.